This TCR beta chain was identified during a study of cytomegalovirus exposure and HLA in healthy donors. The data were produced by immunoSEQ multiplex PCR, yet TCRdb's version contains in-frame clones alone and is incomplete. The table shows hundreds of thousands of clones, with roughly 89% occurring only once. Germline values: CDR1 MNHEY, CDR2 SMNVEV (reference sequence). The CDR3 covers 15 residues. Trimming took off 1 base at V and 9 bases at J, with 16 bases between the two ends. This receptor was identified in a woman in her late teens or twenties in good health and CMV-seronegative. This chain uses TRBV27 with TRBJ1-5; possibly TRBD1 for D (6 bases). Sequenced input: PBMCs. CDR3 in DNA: TGTGCCAGCAGTTTATGGAACAGGGCTGGGGCGCCCCAGCATTTT. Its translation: CASSLWNRAGAPQHF.